The T cell receptor (beta chain) under discussion was sequenced for a study of control samples from healthy donors and cancer patients. As regards this clone: Other DNA sequences in the same sample also yield this CDR3.

The CDR3 contains 15 residues. The germline gives CDR1 MNHEY, CDR2 SVGEGT. V lost 5 bases to trimming and J lost 4 bases, with 18 bases between them. Produced via immunoSEQ multiplex PCR; TCRdb's table is partial and in-frame only. This sample has under 150,000 clones, with 85% to 90% found just once. Sequenced sample: PBMCs. The genes are TRBV6-2 or TRBV6-3 and TRBJ2-7; tentatively, D is TRBD2 (6 bases). This sequence originates from a woman aged 45-59 years with colorectal cancer. The CDR3 DNA reads as TGTGCCAGCAGTGCCACCCGGGACTTCCCTTACGAGCAGTACTTC. Protein: CASSATRDFPYEQYF.